The entry below gives a single TCR beta chain sequence along with its context. This clonotype was counted ten times or more. There is no known antigen for this receptor. The input lacks base qualities; no much larger clone sits a single base away. The instrument was an Illumina HiSeq 2000. TCR beta chain libraries were generated through multiplex PCR amplification. High-throughput sequencing was used to analyze the amplified TCR beta chain products. TCRdb reran the public reads through fastp at Q25 and MiXCR, keeping productive beta chains. Rows are unified per CDR3 protein, each entry keeping the most common DNA and genes. The sample table lists under 250,000 distinct CDR3 sequences, about 34% of them with a count of one. Approximately 1.4% of the sample lies in the top ten. This sample is drawn from a study of breast tumors, draining lymph nodes, adjacent tissues (dated by TCRdb to the mid-2010s). A note on the overall study: The study compared TCR beta repertoires across tumor, adjacent nontumor tissue and axillary lymph nodes from breast cancer patients. The study aimed to assess the relationships and possible T-cell exchange between tumor, surrounding tissue and draining lymph node repertoires in human breast cancer. The full study reports these points: The data were considered consistent with the idea that most tumor T cells come from the lymph node and then expand in tumor tissue. Tumor and nontumor tissue repertoires were significantly more similar in luminal-like than in basal-like breast cancer. The conclusion that tumor T cells originate in lymph nodes was presented as consistent with a hypothesis rather than as directly demonstrated. T-cell repertoire diversity in tumors was found to be lower than in lymph nodes but higher than in nontumor tissue, and preferential V and J gene usage was observed.

The CDR3 starts with the cysteine, ends with the phenylalanine, and has 11 residues. Of the read, only the CDR3 DNA is kept; its 33 bases are in frame from base 1. Based on the germline V gene, the CDR1 and CDR2 sequences are SQVTM and ANQGSEA. The germline ends are 6 bases apart after V is trimmed by 6 bases and J by 0 bases. The axillary draining lymph nodes of breast cancer patients were the source of the lymph node samples. This receptor was identified in a female donor with breast cancer. Some clones in this sample may be carry-over from other donors' samples. The chain uses TRBV29-1 and TRBJ2-7, with the D gene not confidently named. Sample: axillary lymph node tissue. The CDR3 protein sequence reads: CSVTLSYEQYF. Here is the DNA: TGCAGCGTAACTCTCTCCTACGAGCAGTACTTC.